These T cell receptor beta chains were read from a single sample in a study of somatic mutations in cytotoxic T cells in rheumatoid arthritis. Profiled with immunoSEQ multiplex PCR; TCRdb holds only in-frame clones, not every one. The sample contains about 30,000 clones, about 81% of which appear only once. Sample: CD8+ T cells sorted from blood. The receptors originated from an adult with rheumatoid arthritis. Both conserved end residues are part of each CDR3. A D gene is named only where the DNA matches it firmly. Rows may omit the clone size; those that give it use once, few, many or a size class.

TRBV30,NA,TRBJ1-1,few,TGTGCCTGGAGTCCGACAGTTGTGGGAGCTTTCTTT,CAWSPTVVGAFF
TRBV2,TRBD1,TRBJ1-1,NA,TGTGCCAGCAGTGGGGGGGACAGACCTTATGAAGCTTTCTTT,CASSGGDRPYEAFF
TRBV27,TRBD1,TRBJ1-2,NA,TGTGCCAGCAGTCCTCGGGAGGGGGCTCGACGCTATGGCTACACCTTC,CASSPREGARRYGYTF
TRBV4-1,NA,TRBJ1-5,NA,TGCGCCAGCAGCCAAGATGACAGGTTCTCTGACAATCAGCCCCAGCATTTT,CASSQDDRFSDNQPQHF
TRBV4-1,TRBD1,TRBJ2-7,NA,TGCGCCAGCAGCCACGCGGACAGGCTCTCCTACGAGCAGTACTTC,CASSHADRLSYEQYF
TRBV19,NA,TRBJ2-7,once,TGTGCCAGTAGCCCTACCACAGGTAGCGAGCAGTACTTC,CASSPTTGSEQYF
TRBV27,NA,TRBJ2-3,NA,TGTGCCAGCAGTTTATCCCCCCGTAGCGGACCCACAGATACGCAGTATTTT,CASSLSPRSGPTDTQYF
TRBV6-1,NA,TRBJ2-3,NA,TGTGCCAGCAGGGGGGAAACTTCTAGCACAGATACGCAGTATTTT,CASRGETSSTDTQYF
TRBV7-9,NA,TRBJ1-2,few,TGTGCCAGCAGCCCGCCTGGGTATGGCTACACCTTC,CASSPPGYGYTF
TRBV2,NA,TRBJ1-4,NA,TGTGCCAGCAGTGAAGAGCCTCTCGGACTGTTTTTT,CASSEEPLGLFF
TRBV7-8,TRBD2,TRBJ2-1,NA,TGTGCCAGCCGGACTAGCGAGGTGAATGAGCAGTTCTTC,CASRTSEVNEQFF
TRBV4-2,TRBD2,TRBJ2-2,few,TGTGCCAGCAGCCCTTTAGCGGGAGGGGGTACCGGGGAGCTGTTTTTT,CASSPLAGGGTGELFF
TRBV5-6,NA,TRBJ2-7,once,TGTGCCAGCAGCACCGGATCTGGGAGCGAGCAGTACTTC,CASSTGSGSEQYF
TRBV6-4,TRBD2,TRBJ2-3,once,TGTGCCAGCAGTGACTCAAGCGGGGGGGACCCGTCACGTCCCACAGATACGCAGTATTTT,CASSDSSGGDPSRPTDTQYF
TRBV4-1,NA,TRBJ1-5,NA,TGCGCCAGCAGCCAAGATCGGATAAGTCAGCCCCAGCATTTT,CASSQDRISQPQHF
TRBV11-3,TRBD1,TRBJ2-3,NA,TGTGCCAGCAGCCCGAGAAGACAGGGGGGAACAGATACGCAGTATTTT,CASSPRRQGGTDTQYF
TRBV29-1,NA,TRBJ2-2,NA,TGCAGCGTTGGGAACCCTAACAGGGACACCGGGGAGCTGTTTTTT,CSVGNPNRDTGELFF
TRBV7-9,NA,TRBJ2-1,NA,TGTGCCAGCAGCATAAGAGGCGAGCAGTTCTTC,CASSIRGEQFF
TRBV9,TRBD2,TRBJ2-3,NA,TGTGCCAGCAGCGGAGGGGCGGGACTAGCGGGGGTCGGGGATACGCAGTATTTT,CASSGGAGLAGVGDTQYF
TRBV6-1,NA,TRBJ1-5,few,TGTGCCAGCGAAACCGGGGGAGACCGCAATCAGCCCCAGCATTTT,CASETGGDRNQPQHF
TRBV27,NA,TRBJ2-2,NA,TGTGCCAGCAGTTTAGGGACCCTCGGGCACACCGGGGAGCTGTTTTTT,CASSLGTLGHTGELFF
TRBV9,NA,TRBJ1-2,NA,TGTGCCAGCAGCCCCGGGAGGGGCAGGGGCGCCTATGGCTACACCTTC,CASSPGRGRGAYGYTF
TRBV5-4,TRBD1,TRBJ2-7,NA,TGTGCCAGCAGCTTGGGGGACAGTTCCTACGAGCAGTACTTC,CASSLGDSSYEQYF
TRBV19,TRBD2,TRBJ2-7,once,TGTGCCAGTAGTCCGGGACTAGCGGGAGCCTACGAGCAGTACTTC,CASSPGLAGAYEQYF
TRBV13,NA,TRBJ2-1,NA,TGTGCCAGCAGCCCCCGAGGCTACTCCTACAATGAGCAGTTCTTC,CASSPRGYSYNEQFF
TRBV27,NA,TRBJ2-7,NA,TGTGCCAGCAGTGGGGGAGACGAGCAGTACTTC,CASSGGDEQYF
TRBV4-2,TRBD2,TRBJ2-7,NA,TGTGCCAGCAGCCCCCCAAGCGGGAAACCCTACGAGCAGTACTTC,CASSPPSGKPYEQYF
TRBV5-6,NA,TRBJ2-1,NA,TGTGCCAGCAGCCCCCCTTCATACAATGAGCAGTTCTTC,CASSPPSYNEQFF
TRBV27,TRBD2,TRBJ2-1,NA,TGTGCCAGCGGAAGTAGCGGGGGCGCCTACAATGAGCAGTTCTTC,CASGSSGGAYNEQFF
TRBV11-2,NA,TRBJ2-7,once,TGTGCCAGCAGCTTAGAGGCGGCTAGCGACACCTACGAGCAGTACTTC,CASSLEAASDTYEQYF
TRBV7-3,NA,TRBJ1-1,NA,TGTGCCAGCAGCAAACGGGACGGTGAAGCTTTCTTT,CASSKRDGEAFF
TRBV7-9,NA,TRBJ1-2,NA,TGTGCCAGCAGCTTAGGCAGGGAGGGCTACACCTTC,CASSLGREGYTF
TRBV4-3,TRBD1,TRBJ2-6,few,TGCGCCAGCAGCCAAGCAGGGGGCTCTGGGGCCAACGTCCTGACTTTC,CASSQAGGSGANVLTF
TRBV6-6,TRBD2,TRBJ2-3,NA,TGTGCCAGCAGTTACTCAAGGCGGGGGGTGGGAGATACGCAGTATTTT,CASSYSRRGVGDTQYF
TRBV7-2,NA,TRBJ1-6,once,TGTGCCAGCAGCTTAGCGGGTGTCGTTAATTCACCCCTCCACTTT,CASSLAGVVNSPLHF
TRBV6-1,NA,TRBJ2-3,few,TGTGCCAGCGTGGGGACTTACAGCACAGATACGCAGTATTTT,CASVGTYSTDTQYF
TRBV7-9,TRBD2,TRBJ2-3,few,TGTGCCAGCAGCTCTAGCGGGCGCGGGCCTCCAGATACGCAGTATTTT,CASSSSGRGPPDTQYF
TRBV10-1,NA,TRBJ2-7,few,TGCGCCAGCAGTAGGGACGATTTCTCCTACGAGCAGTACTTC,CASSRDDFSYEQYF
TRBV4-1,NA,TRBJ2-3,NA,TGCGCCAGCAGCCAAGTGGGCACAGATACGCAGTATTTT,CASSQVGTDTQYF
TRBV9,TRBD1,TRBJ2-3,few,TGTGCCAGCAGCGCGAATGGACAGGGAAAGGATACGCAGTATTTT,CASSANGQGKDTQYF
TRBV11-3,NA,TRBJ1-5,few,TGTGCCAGCAGCTTAGGACGCTGGCAGCCCCAGCATTTT,CASSLGRWQPQHF